These T cell receptor beta chains were read from a single sample in a study of T cells in narcolepsy. Profiled with immunoSEQ multiplex PCR; TCRdb holds only in-frame clones, not every one. Here the sample spans 25,000 to 35,000 clones, approximately 82% being singletons. Sequencing input: CD45RA- memory CD4+ T cells from PBMCs. These receptors were collected from a human donor with narcolepsy. The conserved cysteine and the conserved F or W are not part of the CDR3 here. Each record gives: CDR3 length, V gene, clone size, CDR3 protein. Clone size appears in some rows only: once, few, many, or a class for an expanded clone.

length: 10
V: TRBV6-1
size: few
CDR3: ASSEIQTAQY

length: 14
V: TRBV14
size: -
CDR3: ASSQDREYRNSPLH

length: 13
V: TRBV6-5
size: -
CDR3: ASSYWLADYNEQF

length: 12
V: TRBV28
size: once
CDR3: ASTRTGESYEQY

length: 10
V: TRBV6-5
size: -
CDR3: ASSPGVGEQY

length: 12
V: TRBV19
size: -
CDR3: ASSATGKNTEAF

length: 11
V: TRBV6-5
size: -
CDR3: ASSWLGAAHYT

length: 12
V: TRBV11-2
size: -
CDR3: ASSPRQVTYEQY

length: 15
V: TRBV5-1
size: -
CDR3: ASSSDEGGWSYNEQF

length: 10
V: TRBV28
size: -
CDR3: ASSSGGYEQY

length: 13
V: TRBV9
size: -
CDR3: ASSPTSGATLEQF

length: 13
V: TRBV30
size: -
CDR3: AWRGTFSTPYEQY

length: 13
V: TRBV11-2
size: -
CDR3: ASSLKSGARDTIY

length: 10
V: TRBV11-3
size: -
CDR3: ASSSRGYEQY

length: 12
V: TRBV19
size: -
CDR3: ASSARVISYGYT

length: 14
V: TRBV19
size: -
CDR3: ASSMGTSGITYEQY

length: 12
V: TRBV14
size: -
CDR3: ASSRQGRDTEAF

length: 12
V: TRBV19
size: -
CDR3: ASSMEIGTGELF

length: 16
V: TRBV4-2
size: -
CDR3: ASSQEVPRSGSGNTIY

length: 13
V: TRBV4-3
size: -
CDR3: ASSQVIATGAEQF

length: 13
V: TRBV5-6
size: -
CDR3: ASSLAQAINQPQH

length: 11
V: TRBV5-4
size: -
CDR3: ASSLAAQPTYT

length: 13
V: TRBV19
size: -
CDR3: ASSTSQGSNSPLH

length: 12
V: TRBV11-3
size: -
CDR3: ASSTSGTGNEQY

length: 11
V: TRBV2
size: medium-sized
CDR3: ASSPDSSYEQY

length: 11
V: TRBV19
size: -
CDR3: ASSPGHPYEQY

length: 12
V: TRBV6-1
size: few
CDR3: ASSERDGPYEQY

length: 12
V: TRBV7-8
size: few
CDR3: ASSLVEGTDTQY

length: 12
V: TRBV4-1
size: -
CDR3: ASSQDGGGREGF

length: 11
V: TRBV5-6
size: -
CDR3: ASSPSREIEAF

length: 12
V: TRBV6-6
size: -
CDR3: MGGQGGAIPEAF

length: 12
V: TRBV6-5
size: -
CDR3: ASGDPGALYEQY

length: 13
V: TRBV19
size: -
CDR3: ASSPSSHRNQPQH

length: 10
V: TRBV7-3
size: -
CDR3: ASSHAEGEQF

length: 14
V: TRBV6-4
size: -
CDR3: ASSPRRGGPYYGYT

length: 12
V: TRBV18
size: once
CDR3: ASSPQQGSGEQY

length: 12
V: TRBV7-2
size: -
CDR3: ASSSSGRINEQF

length: 13
V: TRBV7-9
size: once
CDR3: ASSPRGQGFTEAF

length: 10
V: TRBV18
size: -
CDR3: ASSQGNEKLF

length: 10
V: TRBV2
size: few
CDR3: ASSEAEAGRY

length: 13
V: TRBV7-6
size: -
CDR3: ASSMDRLYNSPLH

length: 14
V: TRBV7-2
size: -
CDR3: ASSLASGGNGYGYT

length: 15
V: TRBV19
size: -
CDR3: ASSQPGLAGTTDTQY

length: 11
V: TRBV7-2
size: few
CDR3: ASSAFLVGTQY

length: 12
V: TRBV28
size: -
CDR3: ASSLLGGGYEQY

length: 12
V: TRBV6-5
size: once
CDR3: ASSYSLDNEKLF

length: 13
V: TRBV21-1
size: -
CDR3: ASSKDTKSSYEQY

length: 11
V: TRBV27
size: -
CDR3: ASSLRQSYGYT

length: 12
V: TRBV6-5
size: -
CDR3: ASSYTGKSYEQY

length: 13
V: TRBV29-1
size: -
CDR3: SVRTGLNSGNTIY

length: 11
V: TRBV6-1
size: -
CDR3: ASSNQWGDGYT

length: 13
V: TRBV4-2
size: once
CDR3: ASSQDGNNIAEQY

length: 12
V: TRBV6-1
size: -
CDR3: ASSEAHSNQPQH

length: 12
V: TRBV30
size: -
CDR3: ACPMGQGSYEQY

length: 13
V: TRBV9
size: -
CDR3: ASGRRGGVTDTQY

length: 13
V: TRBV11-3
size: -
CDR3: ASSQEGRMNTEAF

length: 18
V: TRBV5-1
size: -
CDR3: ASSFRTTTGTSGGYNEQF

length: 12
V: TRBV28
size: -
CDR3: ASSLGGGLGEQF

length: 13
V: TRBV5-1
size: -
CDR3: ASSLAGRTEETQY